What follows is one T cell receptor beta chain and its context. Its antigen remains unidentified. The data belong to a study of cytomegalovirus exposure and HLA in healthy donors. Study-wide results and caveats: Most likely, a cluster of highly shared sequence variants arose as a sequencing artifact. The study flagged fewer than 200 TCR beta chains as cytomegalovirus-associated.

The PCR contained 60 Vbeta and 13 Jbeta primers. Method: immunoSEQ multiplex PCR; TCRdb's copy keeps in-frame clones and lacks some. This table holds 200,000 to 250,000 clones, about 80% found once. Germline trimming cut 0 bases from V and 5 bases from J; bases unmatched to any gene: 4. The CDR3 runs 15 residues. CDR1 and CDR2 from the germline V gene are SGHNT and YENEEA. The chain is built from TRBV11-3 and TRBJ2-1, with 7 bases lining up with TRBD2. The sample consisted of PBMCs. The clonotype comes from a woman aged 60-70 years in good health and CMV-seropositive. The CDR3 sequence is CASSLEASGHNEQFF. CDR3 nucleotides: TGTGCCAGCAGCTTAGAGGCTAGCGGACACAATGAGCAGTTCTTC.